This T cell receptor beta chain was recorded in a study of T cell responses to AZD1222 COVID-19 vaccine. Points from the study as a whole: Mapped onto spike, vaccine-associated CD4 TCRs spanned it and were dominant at 160-218 and 743-854. After two AZD1222 doses, spike-specific TCR breadth and depth rose versus day 0.

Looked up from germline, CDR1 is LNHDA and CDR2 is SQIVND (reference sequence). The junction had 9 bases not matched to a gene; V was cut back by 8 bases and J by 10 bases. The CDR3 runs to 14 residues. Concerning this clone: Its matching antigen is unknown.

Clones were sequenced by immunoSEQ multiplex PCR, and TCRdb holds only the in-frame ones, with some missing. The table includes 98,000 or so clones, around 85% detected once. This chain connects TRBV19 to TRBJ1-6; TRBD1 matches 9 bases. The sequences come from peripheral blood, collected 28 days after the second AZD1222 dose. The source is an adult who received the AZD1222 COVID-19 vaccine. The DNA for the CDR3 is TGTGCCAGTGTTGGGACAGGGAGTGAGTCACCCCTCCACTTT. Translated: CASVGTGSESPLHF.